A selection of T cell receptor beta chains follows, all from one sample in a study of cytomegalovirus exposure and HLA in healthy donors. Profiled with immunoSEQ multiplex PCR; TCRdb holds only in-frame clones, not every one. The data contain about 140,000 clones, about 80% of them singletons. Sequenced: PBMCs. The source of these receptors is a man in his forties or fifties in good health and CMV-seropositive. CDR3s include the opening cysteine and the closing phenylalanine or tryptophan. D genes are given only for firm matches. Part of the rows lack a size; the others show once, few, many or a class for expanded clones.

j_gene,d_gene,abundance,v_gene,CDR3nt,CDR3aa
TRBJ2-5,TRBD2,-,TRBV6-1,TGTGCCAGCACTACGGGAGGAGACCAAGAGGCCCAGTACTTC,CASTTGGDQEAQYF
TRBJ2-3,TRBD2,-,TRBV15,TGTGCCACCAGATCAGGACTAGCGGGGTTGTATACGCAGTATTTT,CATRSGLAGLYTQYF
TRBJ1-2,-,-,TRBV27,TGTGCCAGCAGTCAGGGGCGCGGCTACACCTTC,CASSQGRGYTF
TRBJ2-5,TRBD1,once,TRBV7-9,TGTGCCAGCAGCCTCAGGGGGTTTGAAGAGACCCAGTACTTC,CASSLRGFEETQYF
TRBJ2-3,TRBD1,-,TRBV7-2,TGTGCCAGCAGCTCCAGGGGGCCCCTGACAGATACGCAGTATTTT,CASSSRGPLTDTQYF
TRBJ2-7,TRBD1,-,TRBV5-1,TGCGCCAGCAGGAGGCTATGGGACAGGGGGCACGAGCAGTACTTC,CASRRLWDRGHEQYF
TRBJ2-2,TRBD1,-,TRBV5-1,TGCGCCAGCAGCCCCGGGACAGCGAACACCGGGGAGCTGTTTTTT,CASSPGTANTGELFF
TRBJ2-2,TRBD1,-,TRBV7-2,TGTGCCAGCAGCTCGTTTCTCGGGACAGGGGTCCGTGACGGGGAGCTGTTTTTT,CASSSFLGTGVRDGELFF
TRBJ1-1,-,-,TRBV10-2,TGCGCCAGCAGTGACGGGGGATCTGAAGCTTTCTTT,CASSDGGSEAFF
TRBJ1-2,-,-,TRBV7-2,TGTGCCAGCAGAAAACCCGGGGGTTTCTATGGCTACACCTTC,CASRKPGGFYGYTF
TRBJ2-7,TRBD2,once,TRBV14,TGTGCCAGCAGCCCAGGGAGCGGGGGGCCCTACGAGCAGTACTTC,CASSPGSGGPYEQYF
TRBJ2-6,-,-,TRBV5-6,TGTGCCAGCAGCTTGGCCGACATCTCTGGGGCCAACGTCCTGACTTTC,CASSLADISGANVLTF
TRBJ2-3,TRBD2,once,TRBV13,TGTGCCAGCAGCTCAGCGGGGTTAGGAGACACAGATACGCAGTATTTT,CASSSAGLGDTDTQYF
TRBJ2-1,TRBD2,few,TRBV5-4,TGTGCCAGCAGCTTGTCAGCGGGGGGAGGGGATGAGCAGTTCTTC,CASSLSAGGGDEQFF
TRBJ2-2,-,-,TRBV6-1,TGTGCCAGCATCAGCGGGACAAGCACTGGGGAGCTGTTTTTT,CASISGTSTGELFF
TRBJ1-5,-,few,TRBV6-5,TGTGCCAGCAGCGTTACCTATAGCAATCAGCCCCAGCATTTT,CASSVTYSNQPQHF
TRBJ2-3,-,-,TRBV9,TGTGCCAGCAGCGTAGTTCCGGGAGACAGGGCAGATACGCAGTATTTT,CASSVVPGDRADTQYF